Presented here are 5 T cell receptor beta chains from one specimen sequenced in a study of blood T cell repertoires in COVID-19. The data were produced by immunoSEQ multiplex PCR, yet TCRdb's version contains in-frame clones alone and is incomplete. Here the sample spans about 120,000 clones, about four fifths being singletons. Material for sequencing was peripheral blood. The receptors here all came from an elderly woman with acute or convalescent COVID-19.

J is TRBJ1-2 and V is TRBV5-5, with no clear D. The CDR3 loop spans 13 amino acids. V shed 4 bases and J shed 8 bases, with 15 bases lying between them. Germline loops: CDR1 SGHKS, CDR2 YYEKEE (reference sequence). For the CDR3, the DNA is TGTGCCAGCAGCCTAGGGTGGCGGGGAGGCTACACCTTC. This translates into CASSLGWRGGYTF.

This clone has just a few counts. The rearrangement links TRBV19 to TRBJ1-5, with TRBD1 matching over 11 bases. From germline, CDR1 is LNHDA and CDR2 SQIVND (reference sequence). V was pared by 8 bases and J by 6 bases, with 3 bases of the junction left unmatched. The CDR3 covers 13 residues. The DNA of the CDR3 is TGTGCCAGTGGGACAGGGGGTTTTCAGCCCCAGCATTTT. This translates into CASGTGGFQPQHF.

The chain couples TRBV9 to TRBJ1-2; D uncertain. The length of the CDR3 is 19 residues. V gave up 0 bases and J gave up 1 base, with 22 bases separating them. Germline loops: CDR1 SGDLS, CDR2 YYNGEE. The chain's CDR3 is CASSVGLGWSDPINYGYTF. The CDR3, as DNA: TGTGCCAGCAGCGTAGGACTCGGGTGGTCCGATCCGATTAACTATGGCTACACCTTC.

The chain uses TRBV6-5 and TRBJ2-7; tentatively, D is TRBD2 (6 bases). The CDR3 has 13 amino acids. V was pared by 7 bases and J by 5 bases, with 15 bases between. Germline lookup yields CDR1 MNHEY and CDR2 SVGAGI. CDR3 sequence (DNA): TGTGCCAGCATGGAGGGGAGCACGGACGAGCAGTACTTC. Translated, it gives CASMEGSTDEQYF.

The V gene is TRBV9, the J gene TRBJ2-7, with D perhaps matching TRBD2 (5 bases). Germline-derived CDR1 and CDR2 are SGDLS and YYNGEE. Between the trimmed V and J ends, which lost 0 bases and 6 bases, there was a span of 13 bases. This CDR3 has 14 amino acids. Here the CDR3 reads CASSVGWERGEQYF. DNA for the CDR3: TGTGCCAGCAGCGTAGGGTGGGAGAGAGGCGAGCAGTACTTC.